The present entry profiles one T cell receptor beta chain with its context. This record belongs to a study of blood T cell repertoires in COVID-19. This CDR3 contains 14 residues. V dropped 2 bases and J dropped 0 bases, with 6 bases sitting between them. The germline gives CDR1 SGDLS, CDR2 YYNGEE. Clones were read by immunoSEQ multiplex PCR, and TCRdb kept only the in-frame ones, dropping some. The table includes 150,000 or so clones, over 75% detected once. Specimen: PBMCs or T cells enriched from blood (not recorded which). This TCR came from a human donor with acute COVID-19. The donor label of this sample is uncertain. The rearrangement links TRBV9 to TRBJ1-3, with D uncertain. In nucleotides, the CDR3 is TGTGCCAGCAGCGTGTCCGTCTCTGGAAACACCATATATTTT. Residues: CASSVSVSGNTIYF.